Detailed here is one TCR beta chain. Its antigen remains unidentified. The sample belongs to a study of T cells in Graves' hyperthyroidism and ophthalmopathy. Trimming removed 3 bases from V and 4 bases from J, with 10 bases in between. CDR1 and CDR2 from the germline V gene are DFQATT and SNEGSKA (reference sequence). The CDR3 is made up of 12 amino acids. Amplified regions were TCR beta CDR3 sequences from RNA transcripts. An initial round of RT-PCR targeting the TCR CDR3 relied on the HTBI primer set. MiXCR, applied by TCRdb to the multiplex PCR reads, yields one record per CDR3 protein. The sample shows about 98,000 distinct CDR3 sequences, 35% to 45% of them seen only once. Study-level results: Most thyroid-expanded clonotypes above 0.001 were also found in blood.

Newly diagnosed patients aged 18 to 65 had hyperthyroidism of under 2 months' duration. Uncontrolled infection, other autoimmune disease, pregnancy or lactation excluded patients. Clinical symptoms, serum thyroxine and TRAb, thyroid ultrasound and orbital computed tomography together formed the diagnostic basis. Sample: peripheral blood or thyroid tissue (not recorded which). The receptor was derived from a woman in her 30s with Graves' hyperthyroidism. The chain combines TRBV20-1 with TRBJ2-7; no reliable D call. CDR3 sequence reads: CSARMVDYEQYF. As DNA, the CDR3 is TGCAGTGCTAGGATGGTCGATTACGAGCAGTACTTC.